The text below deals with one T cell receptor beta chain. The data belong to a study of blood T cell repertoires in COVID-19. Study-level information: Sources were T cells, B-cell-depleted T cells, or PBMCs; the material itself was cDNA or gDNA.

The protocol was immunoSEQ multiplex PCR, while the TCRdb copy is restricted to in-frame clones and leaves out a portion. The table lists about 70,000 clones, approximately 86% of them singletons. Germline assignment: CDR1 MNHEY and CDR2 SVGAGI. This CDR3 has 14 residues. Trimming left V 5 bases short and J 1 base short, with 10 bases between. The material sequenced was peripheral blood. The gene calls are TRBV6-5 and TRBJ2-3, with D tentatively TRBD1 (6 bases). This clonotype originated in a human donor in a cohort sampled during active COVID-19. Written as DNA, the CDR3 is TGTGCCAGCAGTCGAGGGGGAGGCACAGATACGCAGTATTTT. Translated, it gives CASSRGGGTDTQYF.